A selection of T cell receptor beta chains follows, all from one sample in a study of blood T cell repertoires in COVID-19. Clones were read by immunoSEQ multiplex PCR, and TCRdb kept only the in-frame ones, dropping some. The data contain hundreds of thousands of clones, more than 70% of them seen just once; the ten biggest clones take up 2%. The sequencing sample was made of PBMCs or T cells enriched from blood (not recorded which). Source of these receptors: a woman in her fifties or sixties in a cohort exposed to, infected with or recovered from COVID-19 (not recorded which). Both conserved end residues are part of each CDR3. D genes are given only for firm matches. Size values are once, few and many counts, or a class for expanded clones, and some rows have none.

d_gene: .; abundance: .; j_gene: TRBJ1-3; v_gene: TRBV7-2; CDR3aa: CASSLGSGSGNTIYF; CDR3nt: TGTGCCAGCAGCTTAGGGTCAGGGTCTGGAAACACCATATATTTT
d_gene: .; abundance: .; j_gene: TRBJ1-2; v_gene: TRBV2; CDR3aa: CASTPREGRRAYTF; CDR3nt: TGTGCCAGCACCCCAAGGGAGGGGCGACGAGCCTACACCTTC
d_gene: .; abundance: .; j_gene: TRBJ2-2; v_gene: TRBV5-1; CDR3aa: CASSAGQRNTGELFF; CDR3nt: TGCGCCAGCAGCGCGGGACAGAGGAACACCGGGGAGCTGTTTTTT
d_gene: TRBD2; abundance: .; j_gene: TRBJ2-7; v_gene: TRBV5-1; CDR3aa: CASSTGGSYEQYF; CDR3nt: TGCGCCAGCAGCACGGGGGGCTCCTACGAGCAGTACTTC
d_gene: .; abundance: .; j_gene: TRBJ1-6; v_gene: TRBV6-5; CDR3aa: CASSYSKGRGDSPLHF; CDR3nt: TGTGCCAGCAGTTACTCGAAGGGACGGGGGGATTCACCCCTCCACTTT
d_gene: TRBD1; abundance: .; j_gene: TRBJ2-2; v_gene: TRBV29-1; CDR3aa: CSARGRDRPNTGELFF; CDR3nt: TGCAGCGCCAGAGGCCGGGACAGGCCGAACACCGGGGAGCTGTTTTTT
d_gene: TRBD1; abundance: .; j_gene: TRBJ2-3; v_gene: TRBV28; CDR3aa: CASSPPAGGSTDTQYF; CDR3nt: TGTGCCAGCAGCCCACCTGCAGGGGGTAGCACAGATACGCAGTATTTT
d_gene: TRBD2; abundance: once; j_gene: TRBJ2-5; v_gene: TRBV2; CDR3aa: CASRSTSGRAGETQYF; CDR3nt: TGTGCCAGCAGATCCACTAGCGGGAGGGCCGGAGAGACCCAGTACTTC
d_gene: TRBD2; abundance: .; j_gene: TRBJ2-1; v_gene: TRBV7-9; CDR3aa: CASSLTTGTSAYNEQFF; CDR3nt: TGTGCCAGCAGCCTAACGACCGGGACTAGCGCATACAATGAGCAGTTCTTC
d_gene: .; abundance: .; j_gene: TRBJ1-1; v_gene: TRBV6-2/TRBV6-3; CDR3aa: CASSTAGTLNTEAFF; CDR3nt: TGTGCCAGCAGTACGGCGGGCACACTGAACACTGAAGCTTTCTTT
d_gene: .; abundance: once; j_gene: TRBJ2-7; v_gene: TRBV5-6; CDR3aa: CASSFYQGFYEQYF; CDR3nt: TGTGCCAGCAGCTTCTACCAGGGTTTCTACGAGCAGTACTTC
d_gene: .; abundance: .; j_gene: TRBJ2-5; v_gene: TRBV23-1; CDR3aa: CASSQVGRGAFIQETQYF; CDR3nt: TGCGCCAGCAGTCAAGTGGGCAGGGGCGCTTTTATACAAGAGACCCAGTACTTC
d_gene: .; abundance: .; j_gene: TRBJ1-5; v_gene: TRBV6-2/TRBV6-3; CDR3aa: CASSRPGGTVLDQPQHF; CDR3nt: TGTGCCAGCAGCCGCCCTGGAGGGACGGTGCTCGATCAGCCCCAGCATTTT
d_gene: TRBD2; abundance: .; j_gene: TRBJ2-3; v_gene: TRBV27; CDR3aa: CASSLVASGGTDTQYF; CDR3nt: TGTGCCAGCAGTTTAGTGGCTAGCGGGGGCACAGATACGCAGTATTTT
d_gene: TRBD1; abundance: .; j_gene: TRBJ1-3; v_gene: TRBV7-2; CDR3aa: CASSLTTGQGNTIYF; CDR3nt: TGTGCCAGCAGCTTAACGACAGGGCAAGGAAACACCATATATTTT
d_gene: .; abundance: .; j_gene: TRBJ1-2; v_gene: TRBV28; CDR3aa: CASSLGAQPRGYTF; CDR3nt: TGTGCCAGCAGTTTAGGAGCCCAACCGCGCGGCTACACCTTC
d_gene: .; abundance: .; j_gene: TRBJ1-3; v_gene: TRBV10-2; CDR3aa: CASSDRGLLSGNTIYF; CDR3nt: TGCGCCAGCAGTGACCGAGGACTGCTCTCTGGAAACACCATATATTTT
d_gene: TRBD2; abundance: .; j_gene: TRBJ2-1; v_gene: TRBV28; CDR3aa: CASSRPGTSGYNEQFF; CDR3nt: TGTGCCAGCAGCAGACCCGGGACTAGCGGTTACAATGAGCAGTTCTTC
d_gene: TRBD1; abundance: .; j_gene: TRBJ2-7; v_gene: TRBV20-1; CDR3aa: CSASKGDRYYEQYF; CDR3nt: TGCAGTGCTAGTAAGGGGGACAGATATTACGAGCAGTACTTC
d_gene: TRBD1; abundance: .; j_gene: TRBJ2-1; v_gene: TRBV5-1; CDR3aa: CASSRQGMYNEQFF; CDR3nt: TGCGCCAGCAGCCGACAGGGAATGTACAATGAGCAGTTCTTC
d_gene: .; abundance: .; j_gene: TRBJ1-5; v_gene: TRBV7-2; CDR3aa: CASSSTIGGNQPQHF; CDR3nt: TGTGCCAGCAGTTCTACAATAGGGGGCAATCAGCCCCAGCATTTT
d_gene: .; abundance: .; j_gene: TRBJ2-7; v_gene: TRBV7-6; CDR3aa: CASSLVGGSSYEQYF; CDR3nt: TGTGCCAGCAGCTTAGTGGGGGGTAGCTCCTACGAGCAGTACTTC
d_gene: TRBD2; abundance: .; j_gene: TRBJ2-7; v_gene: TRBV13; CDR3aa: CASSLDGRGSYEQYF; CDR3nt: TGTGCCAGCAGCTTAGACGGGAGGGGCTCCTACGAGCAGTACTTC
d_gene: TRBD2; abundance: .; j_gene: TRBJ2-2; v_gene: TRBV5-6; CDR3aa: CASSLGLAGVTGELFF; CDR3nt: TGTGCCAGCAGCCTGGGACTAGCGGGAGTAACCGGGGAGCTGTTTTTT
d_gene: .; abundance: .; j_gene: TRBJ2-3; v_gene: TRBV18; CDR3aa: CASSPGARADTQYF; CDR3nt: TGTGCCAGCTCACCAGGGGCACGGGCAGATACGCAGTATTTT
d_gene: .; abundance: few; j_gene: TRBJ2-1; v_gene: TRBV3-1/TRBV3-2; CDR3aa: CASSLQGNQEQFF; CDR3nt: TGTGCCAGCAGCCTTCAGGGGAACCAAGAGCAGTTCTTC
d_gene: .; abundance: .; j_gene: TRBJ2-1; v_gene: TRBV2; CDR3aa: CASSVGRSSYNEQFF; CDR3nt: TGTGCCAGCAGTGTGGGCAGAAGCTCCTACAATGAGCAGTTCTTC
d_gene: .; abundance: .; j_gene: TRBJ2-7; v_gene: TRBV4-3; CDR3aa: CASSQDWTDSYEQYF; CDR3nt: TGCGCCAGCAGCCAAGACTGGACTGACTCCTACGAGCAGTACTTC
d_gene: .; abundance: .; j_gene: TRBJ1-2; v_gene: TRBV25-1; CDR3aa: CASSPQGYYGYTF; CDR3nt: TGTGCCAGTAGCCCCCAGGGGTACTATGGCTACACCTTC
d_gene: .; abundance: .; j_gene: TRBJ2-7; v_gene: TRBV3-1/TRBV3-2; CDR3aa: CASSQGIRAGEQYF; CDR3nt: TGTGCCAGCAGCCAAGGAATTAGGGCGGGGGAGCAGTACTTC
d_gene: .; abundance: once; j_gene: TRBJ2-2; v_gene: TRBV28; CDR3aa: CASRWDSNTGELFF; CDR3nt: TGTGCCAGCAGGTGGGACTCGAACACCGGGGAGCTGTTTTTT
d_gene: .; abundance: once; j_gene: TRBJ1-2; v_gene: TRBV7-9; CDR3aa: CASSLVTGNYGYTF; CDR3nt: TGTGCCAGCAGCTTAGTTACAGGGAACTATGGCTACACCTTC
d_gene: TRBD1; abundance: .; j_gene: TRBJ2-6; v_gene: TRBV27; CDR3aa: CASSPGQGALGANVLTF; CDR3nt: TGTGCCAGCAGTCCGGGACAGGGGGCGCTCGGGGCCAACGTCCTGACTTTC
d_gene: .; abundance: .; j_gene: TRBJ2-3; v_gene: TRBV18; CDR3aa: CASSEVADTQYF; CDR3nt: TGTGCCAGCTCAGAGGTCGCAGATACGCAGTATTTT
d_gene: TRBD1; abundance: .; j_gene: TRBJ2-2; v_gene: TRBV28; CDR3aa: CASSRQGAPTGELFF; CDR3nt: TGTGCCAGCAGTCGACAGGGGGCGCCCACCGGGGAGCTGTTTTTT
d_gene: TRBD2; abundance: .; j_gene: TRBJ2-2; v_gene: TRBV7-2; CDR3aa: CASSVPSGRKFTGELFF; CDR3nt: TGTGCCAGCAGCGTCCCTAGCGGGAGGAAGTTCACCGGGGAGCTGTTTTTT
d_gene: TRBD2; abundance: .; j_gene: TRBJ2-1; v_gene: TRBV19; CDR3aa: CASSRAGGLNEQFF; CDR3nt: TGTGCCAGTAGTCGGGCGGGAGGGCTCAATGAGCAGTTCTTC
d_gene: TRBD2; abundance: .; j_gene: TRBJ2-1; v_gene: TRBV11-2; CDR3aa: CASSSTWGRAVNEQFF; CDR3nt: TGTGCCAGCAGCTCCACTTGGGGGAGGGCCGTAAATGAGCAGTTCTTC
d_gene: .; abundance: .; j_gene: TRBJ2-3; v_gene: TRBV5-1; CDR3aa: CASSLEAGRGTDTQYF; CDR3nt: TGCGCCAGCAGCTTGGAGGCCGGGAGAGGCACAGATACGCAGTATTTT
d_gene: .; abundance: .; j_gene: TRBJ2-7; v_gene: TRBV7-6; CDR3aa: CASSLARGVREQYF; CDR3nt: TGTGCCAGCAGCTTAGCGCGGGGTGTTAGAGAGCAGTACTTC
d_gene: TRBD1; abundance: .; j_gene: TRBJ1-2; v_gene: TRBV27; CDR3aa: CASSPGQGFYGYTF; CDR3nt: TGTGCCAGCAGTCCTGGACAGGGGTTCTATGGCTACACCTTC
d_gene: TRBD1; abundance: .; j_gene: TRBJ1-4; v_gene: TRBV28; CDR3aa: CASSSPQGVREKLFF; CDR3nt: TGTGCCAGCAGTTCCCCACAGGGGGTCAGGGAAAAACTGTTTTTT